Shown below are 8 T cell receptor beta chains from a single sample sequenced in a study of T-cell memory formation after mild COVID-19. In TCRdb, the 5' RACE reads were re-called with MiXCR into one record per CDR3 protein. The sample records about half a million distinct CDR3 sequences, around a sixth being singletons. Sample: PBMCs or a T cell subset sorted from them (not recorded which). The receptor source for this set is an adult woman who had mild COVID-19 (a few samples of this study predate the infection). Cell type and time point are not known.

This clonotype was detected many times. The chain carries TRBV20-1 and TRBJ2-1; the D gene is possibly TRBD1 (6 bases). The V and J ends lost 0 bases and 3 bases respectively, with 12 bases between them. This CDR3 region has 15 residues. The germline gives CDR1 DFQATT, CDR2 SNEGSKA (reference sequence). CDR3 in amino acids: CSAREGQGYYNEQFF. The CDR3 nucleotides read TGCAGTGCTAGAGAAGGTCAGGGGTACTACAATGAGCAGTTCTTC.

The chain recombines TRBV27 with TRBJ2-7; 10 nucleotides match TRBD1. The V segment lost 6 bases and the J segment 6 bases; nucleotides outside the gene matches: 8. The CDR3 sequence is 14 residues long. Per the germline V gene, CDR1 is MNHEY and CDR2 is SMNVEV (reference sequence). The CDR3 sequence is CASRPGTGEIEQYF. The DNA for the CDR3 is TGTGCCAGCAGGCCCGGGACAGGGGAGATCGAGCAGTACTTC.

The chain combines TRBV28 with TRBJ2-4; D is uncertain. Germline V lookup: CDR1 MDHEN, CDR2 SYDVKM. The CDR3 has 13 amino acids. With 7 bases removed from V and 1 base from J, the gap between germline ends came to 8 bases. CDR3 region: CASTDIAKNIQYF. CDR3 DNA sequence: TGTGCCAGCACCGACATTGCCAAAAACATTCAGTACTTC.

This clonotype was observed a handful of times. This chain connects TRBV12-3 or TRBV12-4 to TRBJ2-3; TRBD1 is a possible D gene (6 bases). This CDR3 spans 14 amino acids. Trimming shortened V by 6 bases and J by 2 bases, and 12 bases separated the two germline ends. The CDR3 coding sequence is TGTGCCAGCAGGACAGGAGAACTCACAGATACGCAGTATTTT. Its protein is CASRTGELTDTQYF.

This clonotype was seen only a few times. The rearrangement joins TRBV19 to TRBJ1-1; tentatively, D is TRBD1 (6 bases). The germline V gene has CDR1 LNHDA and CDR2 SQIVND (reference sequence). The V end lost 10 bases, the J end lost 5 bases, and 20 bases lay between the germline ends. The CDR3 is 14 amino acids. CDR3 coding DNA: TGTGCCACTCAAGCGGGGGCAGGGTGGACTGAAGCTTTCTTT. Translated, it gives CATQAGAGWTEAFF.

The chain is built from TRBV5-1 and TRBJ2-5, with a tentative D call TRBD2 (6 bases). The ends were cut back, 0 bases at V and 3 bases at J, with 9 bases in the middle. Germline CDR1 SGHRS, CDR2 YFSETQ. The CDR3 totals 14 residues. The CDR3 nucleotides are TGCGCCAGCAGCTTGGGGAGGGAAAAAGAGACCCAGTACTTC. Amino acid sequence: CASSLGREKETQYF.

The chain links TRBV29-1 to TRBJ2-5; 10 bases line up with TRBD2. The V gene end was trimmed by 6 bases and the J gene end by 5 bases; junction bases not matched to a gene: 3. Germline V gene lookup returns CDR1 SQVTM and CDR2 ANQGSEA. The CDR3 totals 12 residues. The CDR3 sequence: CSVIAGGETQYF. The CDR3 region has the DNA TGCAGCGTAATAGCGGGGGGTGAGACCCAGTACTTC.

This chain connects TRBV10-3 to TRBJ1-5; TRBD1 matches 7 bases. The CDR3 length is 15 residues. Trimming at V came to 5 bases and at J to 1 base, leaving 5 bases not matched to a gene. Germline CDR1 is ENHRY and CDR2 is SYGVKD. CDR3 DNA sequence: TGTGCCATCAGTCAGGGGGTGGAAAGCAATCAGCCCCAGCATTTT. Translation: CAISQGVESNQPQHF.